Shown below are 32 T cell receptor beta chains from a single sample sequenced in a study of blood T cell repertoires in COVID-19. Using immunoSEQ multiplex PCR, the repertoire was profiled, and TCRdb retains in-frame clones only, with some absent. Here the sample spans some 150,000 clones, approximately 86% being singletons. The source material was peripheral blood. All receptors derive from an older woman with acute or convalescent COVID-19.

The chain is built from TRBV7-9 and TRBJ1-2; D is uncertain. Germline-derived CDR1 and CDR2 are SEHNR and FQNEAQ (reference sequence). The V end lost 5 bases, the J end lost 1 base, and 11 bases lay between the germline ends. The CDR3 loop spans 14 amino acids. The CDR3 sequence is CASSLGSLNYGYTF. The CDR3 nucleotides read TGTGCCAGCAGCCTCGGGAGCCTTAACTATGGCTACACCTTC. Variable domain in full (rest from reference TRBV7-9 and TRBJ1-2): DTGVSQNPRHKITKRGQNVTFRCDPISEHNRLYWYRQTLGQGPEFLTYFQNEAQLEKSRLLSDRFSAERPKGSFSTLEIQRTEQGDSAMYLCASSLGSLNYGYTFGSGTRLTVV.

The DNA of the CDR3 is TGTGCCAGCAGCTCGATAACAGGCTACAATGAGCAGTTCTTC. Translation: CASSSITGYNEQFF. The genes are TRBV11-2 and TRBJ2-1; D might be TRBD1 (5 bases). The V end lost 4 bases, the J end lost 3 bases, and 10 bases lay between the germline ends. The germline gives CDR1 SGHAT, CDR2 FQNNGV. The CDR3 has 14 residues.

The chain is built from TRBV19 and TRBJ1-4; D possibly corresponds to TRBD1 (6 bases). CDR1 is LNHDA and CDR2 is SQIVND in the germline V gene (reference sequence). This CDR3 spans 13 amino acids. V was pared by 3 bases and J by 12 bases, with 14 bases between. The CDR3 region has the DNA TGTGCCAGTAGTATTCAACAGGGTGGGCAACTGTTTTTT. Translation gives CASSIQQGGQLFF.

The chain joins TRBV19 to TRBJ1-1, with D maybe TRBD1 (6 bases). V lost 0 bases, J lost 5 bases, and 7 bases lay in between. The CDR3 loop spans 13 amino acids. Germline V gene data show CDR1 as LNHDA and CDR2 as SQIVND (reference sequence). The CDR3 sequence: CASSIERGTEAFF. The CDR3 nucleotides read TGTGCCAGTAGTATAGAAAGGGGGACTGAAGCTTTCTTT.

V and J are TRBV5-1 and TRBJ1-5; 9 nucleotides align to TRBD1. The CDR3 length is 16 residues. With 4 bases clipped from V and 4 bases from J, the junction kept 9 bases outside the gene matches. Germline V gives CDR1 SGHRS, CDR2 YFSETQ. This CDR3 is CASSPMAGQGNQPQHF. CDR3 bases: TGCGCCAGCAGCCCTATGGCCGGACAGGGGAATCAGCCCCAGCATTTT.

The chain combines TRBV2 with TRBJ1-5; 7 bases agree with TRBD1. Germline loops: CDR1 SNHLY, CDR2 FYNNEI. The CDR3 consists of 14 residues. The V and J ends lost 5 bases and 3 bases, in that order; junction bases with no gene match: 4. The CDR3 region has the DNA TGTGCCAGCAGTCCGGGACAGCCCAATCAGCCCCAGCATTTT. The encoded protein is CASSPGQPNQPQHF.

The chain employs TRBV19 and TRBJ2-2, with a tentative D call TRBD2 (5 bases). Trimming shortened V by 7 bases and J by 7 bases, and 16 bases separated the two germline ends. CDR1 and CDR2 (germline): LNHDA, SQIVND (reference sequence). The CDR3 totals 14 residues. As DNA, the CDR3 is TGTGCCAGTACCACCATGTTGGGGAGCGGGGAGCTGTTTTTT. As protein: CASTTMLGSGELFF.

The CDR3 here is CASSRAAGGLTYNEQFF. The CDR3 region has the DNA TGTGCCAGCAGCCGAGCGGCGGGGGGGCTGACCTACAATGAGCAGTTCTTC. V usage is TRBV28 and J usage is TRBJ2-1; 9 nucleotides line up with TRBD2. The CDR3 loop spans 17 amino acids. The germline V gene encodes CDR1 MDHEN and CDR2 SYDVKM. The V gene end was trimmed by 6 bases and the J gene end by 2 bases; junction bases not matched to a gene: 11.

V and J are TRBV27 and TRBJ2-2; perhaps TRBD2 as D (6 bases). Germline V gene data show CDR1 as MNHEY and CDR2 as SMNVEV (reference sequence). V shed 7 bases and J shed 0 bases, with 12 bases lying between them. This CDR3 has 15 amino acids. CDR3 protein: CASTRDLTNTGELFF. The CDR3 DNA is TGTGCCAGCACCCGGGACTTAACGAACACCGGGGAGCTGTTTTTT.

The genes are TRBV7-2 and TRBJ1-2; 9 bases line up with TRBD1. Germline V CDR1 and CDR2: SGHTA, FQGNSA. V was clipped by 3 bases and J by 4 bases; unmatched bases: 6. CDR3 length: 15 amino acids. CDR3 region: CASSFEQGAFYGYTF. The DNA of the CDR3 is TGTGCCAGCAGCTTCGAACAGGGGGCGTTCTATGGCTACACCTTC.

This clone was detected a few times. The chain uses TRBV25-1 and TRBJ2-7, with D possibly TRBD1 on 5 matching bases. V lost 3 bases, J lost 4 bases, and 16 bases lay in between. In germline, CDR1 is MGHDK, CDR2 SYGVNS. The CDR3 runs to 15 residues. The CDR3 sequence: CASSDPGQSYYEQYF. The CDR3 DNA reads as TGTGCCAGCAGTGACCCAGGGCAGAGCTATTACGAGCAGTACTTC.

The rearrangement joins TRBV18 to TRBJ1-2; TRBD1 agrees at 8 bases. Germline V CDR1 and CDR2: KGHSH, LQKENI. CDR3 length: 13 amino acids. The V and J ends lost 4 bases and 10 bases, in that order; junction bases with no gene match: 8. The CDR3 sequence: CASSLVAGGAYTF. The CDR3 DNA follows: TGTGCCAGCTCACTAGTGGCAGGGGGCGCCTACACCTTC.

This clone was counted once. This rearrangement joins TRBV12-3 or TRBV12-4 to TRBJ1-1; 10 bases match TRBD1. This CDR3 region has 13 residues. The J segment lost 6 bases and the V segment lost 4 bases, leaving 2 bases of the junction unmatched. The CDR3 region has the DNA TGTGCCAGCAGTTGGGACAGGGGCTCTGAAGCTTTCTTT. Translated, it gives CASSWDRGSEAFF.

V usage is TRBV27 and J usage is TRBJ2-3; 11 positions match TRBD2. The CDR3 is 16 residues long. V was pared by 4 bases and J by 6 bases, with 9 bases of the junction left unmatched. CDR1 is MNHEY and CDR2 is SMNVEV in the germline V gene (reference sequence). CDR3 bases: TGTGCCAGCAGTTCGCTAGCGGGGGGACACACGGATACGCAGTATTTT. Translating it yields CASSSLAGGHTDTQYF.

CDR3 DNA sequence: TGTGCCAGCAGCTCCGAGGGCGGACCCAAAAACATTCAGTACTTC. As protein: CASSSEGGPKNIQYF. The chain is built from TRBV7-9 and TRBJ2-4; TRBD2 is a possible D gene (5 bases). Germline assignment: CDR1 SEHNR and CDR2 FQNEAQ (reference sequence). With 4 bases removed from V and 2 bases from J, the gap between germline ends came to 12 bases. CDR3 length: 15 residues.

The chain couples TRBV6-5 to TRBJ1-3; tentative D call: TRBD1 (6 bases). CDR1 and CDR2 from the germline V gene are MNHEY and SVGAGI. CDR3 length equals 15 residues. Trimming removed 7 bases at V and 4 bases at J, with 17 bases between. CDR3 sequence (DNA): TGTGCCAGCACCCCCGGCGGGGGGCCCGGAAACACCATATATTTT. Encoded protein: CASTPGGGPGNTIYF.

The chain joins TRBV5-1 to TRBJ2-1; 13 bases match TRBD2. This CDR3 comprises 16 residues. Unmatched junction bases numbered 2, after V lost 1 base and J lost 4 bases. Germline loops: CDR1 SGHRS, CDR2 YFSETQ. The CDR3 region has the DNA TGCGCCAGCAGCTTGACTAGCGGGGGGGCTTACAATGAGCAGTTCTTC. Translating gives CASSLTSGGAYNEQFF.

The V gene is TRBV28, the J gene TRBJ2-7; 11 nucleotides line up with TRBD2. The CDR3 is 15 residues long. Germline V gene lookup returns CDR1 MDHEN and CDR2 SYDVKM. V dropped 6 bases and J dropped 6; count of bases not matched to a gene: 10. For the CDR3, the DNA is TGTGCCAGCAGCCCCGGGACTAGCGGCTTACGCGAGCAGTACTTC. Translating it yields CASSPGTSGLREQYF.

The V and J genes are TRBV28 and TRBJ1-4; D is uncertain. The CDR3 runs to 11 residues. The V end lost 6 bases, the J end lost 11 bases, and 10 bases lay between the germline ends. Per the germline V gene, CDR1 is MDHEN and CDR2 is SYDVKM. CDR3 in DNA: TGTGCCAGCAGCGACCGGGATAAACTGTTTTTT. It is translated as CASSDRDKLFF.

The rearrangement joins TRBV18 to TRBJ2-5; 12 bases match TRBD2. The germline V gene encodes CDR1 KGHSH and CDR2 LQKENI. Trimming at V came to 0 bases and at J to 4 bases, leaving 3 bases not matched to a gene. This CDR3 spans 16 amino acids. In nucleotides, the CDR3 is TGTGCCAGCTCACCACCCCAACTAGCGGGGGGAGAGACCCAGTACTTC. Encoded protein: CASSPPQLAGGETQYF. Full variable domain (rest looked up from reference TRBV18 and TRBJ2-5): NAGVMQNPRHLVRRRGQEARLRCSPMKGHSHVYWYRQLPEEGLKFMVYLQKENIIDESGMPKERFSAEFPKEGPSILRIQQVVRGDSAAYFCASSPPQLAGGETQYFGPGTRLLVL.

V gene TRBV7-9 combines with J gene TRBJ1-2; the match to TRBD1 covers 7 bases. Germline V lookup: CDR1 SEHNR, CDR2 FQNEAQ (reference sequence). The CDR3 loop spans 17 amino acids. V dropped 5 bases and J dropped 2; count of bases not matched to a gene: 14. The CDR3 region has the DNA TGTGCCAGCAGCCCAATGACAGGGATTGAAGGGAACTATGGCTACACCTTC. Protein: CASSPMTGIEGNYGYTF.

The chain uses TRBV7-9 and TRBJ1-1; D is unclear. The CDR3 is 15 residues long. Trimming cost V 1 base and J 1 base, with 10 bases left between them. CDR1 and CDR2 (germline): SEHNR, FQNEAQ (reference sequence). CDR3 sequence (DNA): TGTGCCAGCAGCTTAGGAGGGTCGGGGAACACTGAAGCTTTCTTT. It translates to CASSLGGSGNTEAFF.

V usage is TRBV11-2 and J usage is TRBJ1-2; D might be TRBD1 (6 bases). The CDR3 is 15 amino acids. Germline V gene sequence: CDR1 SGHAT, CDR2 FQNNGV. Between the trimmed V and J ends, which lost 2 bases and 4 bases, there was a span of 14 bases. Written as DNA, the CDR3 is TGTGCCAGCAGCTTAACGCGGACAGACTTCTATGGCTACACCTTC. Encoded protein: CASSLTRTDFYGYTF.

The chain couples TRBV12-5 to TRBJ2-7; possibly TRBD2 for D (6 bases). V was pared by 1 base and J by 9 bases, with 13 bases between. The CDR3 sequence is 13 residues long. Germline V gene lookup returns CDR1 LGHNT and CDR2 FRNRAP. The CDR3 region is CASGLGPTGGQYF. The CDR3 bases are TGTGCTAGTGGTTTGGGCCCTACCGGGGGGCAGTACTTC.

This chain links TRBV7-6 with TRBJ1-4, with 9 bases that match TRBD1. CDR3 length: 18 residues. J gave up 4 bases and V 6 bases, and 15 bases lay outside the gene matches. CDR1 and CDR2 from the germline V gene are SGHVS and FNYEAQ. In DNA form, the CDR3 reads TGTGCCAGCAGGCAGGGACAGGGAGTATTTTTATTTAATGAAAAACTGTTTTTT. It translates to CASRQGQGVFLFNEKLFF.

The rearrangement uses TRBV12-3 or TRBV12-4 and TRBJ2-5; 8 bases match TRBD2. This CDR3 contains 12 residues. V lost 6 bases, J lost 4 bases, and 1 base stayed unmatched. The CDR3 loop is CASSRGGETQYF. The CDR3 nucleotides are TGTGCCAGCAGCCGGGGGGGAGAGACCCAGTACTTC.

V and J are TRBV27 and TRBJ2-3, with 7 bases aligning to TRBD2. The CDR3 runs to 14 residues. Germline loops: CDR1 MNHEY, CDR2 SMNVEV (reference sequence). Trimming took 7 bases from V and 2 from J; bases not matched to a gene: 6. The CDR3 nucleotides are TGTGCCAGCATGACGTGGGACTACACAGATACGCAGTATTTT. Translating gives CASMTWDYTDTQYF.

The gene calls are TRBV19 and TRBJ1-1; 10 bases fit TRBD1. This CDR3 is 15 amino acids long. Trimming at V came to 7 bases and at J to 2 bases, leaving 7 bases not matched to a gene. Germline V gene lookup returns CDR1 LNHDA and CDR2 SQIVND (reference sequence). The CDR3 is CASNRQGARNTEAFF. The CDR3 DNA reads TGTGCCAGTAACCGACAGGGGGCGCGAAACACTGAAGCTTTCTTT.

The chain couples TRBV4-1 to TRBJ1-6; D might be TRBD1 (6 bases). V was shortened by 3 bases and J by 5 bases, with 20 bases between the two germline ends. This CDR3 has 18 amino acids. Germline V gives CDR1 MGHRA, CDR2 YSYEKL. CDR3 DNA sequence: TGCGCCAGCAGCCAGGGAGTGTTTCGGGACACCAATAATTCACCCCTCCACTTT. This encodes CASSQGVFRDTNNSPLHF.

Concerning this clone: The germline gene is not matched at one end of the junction; a read error may be the cause. V and J are TRBV27 and TRBJ2-3, with D tentatively TRBD2 (6 bases). CDR3 size: 14 residues. Germline V gives CDR1 MNHEY, CDR2 SMNVEV (reference sequence). This chain's CDR3 is CASSLSYRDFPLNF. The DNA for the CDR3 is TGTGCCAGCAGTTTATCCTACCGGGACTTTCCTCTCAATTTT.

The V call is TRBV25-1, the J call TRBJ1-1; D is ambiguous. CDR1 and CDR2 from the germline V gene are MGHDK and SYGVNS. V lost 10 bases and J 4 bases, leaving 22 bases between the germline ends. The CDR3 totals 15 residues. DNA of the CDR3: TGTGCCACACAAGAAGCTAAAACGCCGGGCACTGAAGCTTTCTTT. Translation gives CATQEAKTPGTEAFF.

This chain uses TRBV5-1 with TRBJ2-5, with D possibly matching TRBD2 (5 bases). This CDR3 is built from 17 residues. Germline V gives CDR1 SGHRS, CDR2 YFSETQ. Between the trimmed V and J ends, which lost 0 bases and 2 bases, there was a span of 17 bases. In DNA, the CDR3 is TGCGCCAGCAGCTTGGGGGTACTATTAGGGAGACAAGAGACCCAGTACTTC. The encoded protein is CASSLGVLLGRQETQYF.